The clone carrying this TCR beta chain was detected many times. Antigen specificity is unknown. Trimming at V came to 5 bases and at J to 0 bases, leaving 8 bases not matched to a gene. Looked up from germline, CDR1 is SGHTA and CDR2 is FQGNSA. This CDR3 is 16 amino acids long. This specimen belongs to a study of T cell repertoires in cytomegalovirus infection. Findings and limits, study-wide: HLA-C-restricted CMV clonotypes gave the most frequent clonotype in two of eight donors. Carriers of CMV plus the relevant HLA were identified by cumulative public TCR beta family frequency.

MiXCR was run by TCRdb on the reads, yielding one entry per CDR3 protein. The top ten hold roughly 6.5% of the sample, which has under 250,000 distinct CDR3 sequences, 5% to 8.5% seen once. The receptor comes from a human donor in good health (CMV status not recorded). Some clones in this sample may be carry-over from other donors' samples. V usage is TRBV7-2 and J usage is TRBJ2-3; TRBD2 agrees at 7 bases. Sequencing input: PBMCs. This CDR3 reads CASSRQAGPSTDTQYF. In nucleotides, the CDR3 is TGTGCCAGCAGCCGACAAGCGGGACCGAGCACAGATACGCAGTATTTT.